One sample yielded the 5 T cell receptor beta chains listed below, sequenced in a study of T cell responses to AZD1222 COVID-19 vaccine. Using immunoSEQ multiplex PCR, the repertoire was profiled, and TCRdb retains in-frame clones only, with some absent. Of approximately 120,000 clones in the sample, roughly nine tenths are singletons; the top ten hold under 4.5%. The material sequenced was peripheral blood, taken on day 0 of AZD1222 vaccination. The receptors come from an adult in good health.

This clone was seen more than once but under ten times. V gene TRBV7-8 combines with J gene TRBJ2-1, with TRBD2 identical over 14 bases. After removal of 5 bases from V and 14 bases from J, the junction contained 8 bases not matched to a gene. The CDR3 contains 14 residues. The V gene's germline CDR1 is SGHVS and CDR2 FQNEAQ. CDR3 DNA: TGTGCCAGCAGCCTAGGGACTAGCGGGAGTATCGAGTTCTTC. This gives the protein CASSLGTSGSIEFF.

The J gene is TRBJ2-1, the V gene TRBV5-1; D possibly corresponds to TRBD2 (6 bases). V gave up 0 bases and J gave up 9 bases, with 19 bases separating them. Germline V gives CDR1 SGHRS, CDR2 YFSETQ. CDR3 length equals 16 residues. CDR3 bases: TGCGCCAGCAGCTTGGGGACGACTAGGGCCGGCCGTGAGCAGTTCTTC. Translation gives CASSLGTTRAGREQFF. Variable domain in full (rest from reference TRBV5-1 and TRBJ2-1): KAGVTQTPRYLIKTRGQQVTLSCSPISGHRSVSWYQQTPGQGLQFLFEYFSETQRNKGNFPGRFSGRQFSNSRSEMNVSTLELGDSALYLCASSLGTTRAGREQFFGPGTRLTVL.

This clone was seen a few times. V and J are TRBV5-1 and TRBJ1-2; D perhaps matches TRBD1 (5 bases). V was clipped by 1 base and J by 2 bases, with 9 bases between them. The germline gives CDR1 SGHRS, CDR2 YFSETQ. This CDR3 is built from 14 residues. CDR3 region: CASSLFPGNYGYTF. The CDR3 DNA is TGCGCCAGCAGCTTGTTTCCAGGGAACTATGGCTACACCTTC.

V gene TRBV12-3 or TRBV12-4 combines with J gene TRBJ1-2; D is unresolved. Deletions cut 1 base from V and 11 bases from J, with 14 bases between. The CDR3 sequence is 13 residues long. The CDR3 spells CASSLVGLFGYTF. The CDR3 nucleotides are TGTGCCAGCAGTTTAGTAGGGCTGTTCGGGTACACCTTC.

V and J are TRBV4-3 and TRBJ1-3, with 9 bases that match TRBD1. The V and J ends lost 4 bases and 4 bases, in that order; junction bases with no gene match: 5. CDR3 size: 15 residues. Germline CDR1 is LGHNA and CDR2 is YSLEER. In nucleotides, the CDR3 is TGCGCCAGCAGCCCCGGGACAGGGCACGGAAACACCATATATTTT. This sequence encodes CASSPGTGHGNTIYF.